Reported below is one TCR beta chain. In the original analysis: Cell counts per sample came from amplifying reference gene primers. Only in-frame clones appear in the TCRdb table, and some are missing; sequencing was by immunoSEQ multiplex PCR. V and J calls and clone size are those listed in that table; D and trimming were worked out from the DNA. The sample lists about 82,000 clones, over 70% occurring once. These data originate in a study of blood T cell repertoires in COVID-19. Study at large: The analysed material was cDNA or gDNA that came from T cells, B-cell-depleted T cells, or PBMCs.

The sequence was collected from a woman aged 60-70 years with acute or convalescent COVID-19. The sample was peripheral blood.

The CDR3 bases are TGTGCCAGCAGCTTGTTGCTACGGGACAGGGTCGTCACAGATACGCAGTATTTT. Encoded protein: CASSLLLRDRVVTDTQYF. The chain links TRBV5-5 to TRBJ2-3; 9 bases align to TRBD1. J gave up 2 bases and V 1 base, and 11 bases lay outside the gene matches. CDR1 SGHKS and CDR2 YYEKEE come from the germline V gene (reference sequence). This CDR3 comprises 18 residues.